Given below is one T cell receptor (beta chain) in context. The sample belongs to a study of blood T cell repertoires in COVID-19. Study-level information: Material from acute and convalescent COVID-19 was sourced from the United States, Italy and Spain.

Participants were aged about 18 to 90 years from roughly 25 US areas. Membership in each cohort depended on participant-reported clinical history. In the original workflow: Reference gene primer amplification gave estimated nucleated cell counts. Only in-frame clones appear in the TCRdb table, and some are missing; sequencing was by immunoSEQ multiplex PCR. V and J calls and clone size are given by that table; D and trimming were obtained from the DNA. This table has over 250,000 clones, 75% to 90% appearing once. This CDR3 contains 15 residues. The V and J ends lost 5 bases and 0 bases respectively, with 11 bases between them. CDR1 SGHTA and CDR2 FQGTGA come from the germline V gene.

This sequence originates from a man aged 35-49 years who had recovered from COVID-19. Sequencing was performed on PBMCs or T cells enriched from blood (not recorded which). The chain is built from TRBV7-3 and TRBJ2-4; D may be TRBD2 (5 bases). The CDR3 is CASSLISGAKNIQYF. CDR3 DNA sequence: TGTGCCAGCAGCCTGATCAGCGGAGCCAAAAACATTCAGTACTTC. The entire variable domain, with the rest obtained from reference TRBV7-3 and TRBJ2-4, is as follows: GAGVSQTPSNKVTEKGKYVELRCDPISGHTALYWYRQSLGQGPEFLIYFQGTGAADDSGLPNDRFFAVRPEGSVSTLKIQRTERGDSAVYLCASSLISGAKNIQYFGAGTRLSVL.